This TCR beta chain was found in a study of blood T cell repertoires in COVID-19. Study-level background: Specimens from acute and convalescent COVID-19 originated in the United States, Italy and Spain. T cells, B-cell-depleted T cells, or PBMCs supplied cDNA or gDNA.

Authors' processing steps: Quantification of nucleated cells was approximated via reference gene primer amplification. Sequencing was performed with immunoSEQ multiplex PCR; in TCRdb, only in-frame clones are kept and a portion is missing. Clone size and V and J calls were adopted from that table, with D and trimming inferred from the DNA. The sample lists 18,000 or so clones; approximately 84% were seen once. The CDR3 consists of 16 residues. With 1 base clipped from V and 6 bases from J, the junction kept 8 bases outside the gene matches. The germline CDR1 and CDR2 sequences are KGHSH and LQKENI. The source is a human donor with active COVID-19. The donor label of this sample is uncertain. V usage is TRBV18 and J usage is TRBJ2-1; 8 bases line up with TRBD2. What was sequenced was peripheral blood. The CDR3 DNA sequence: TGTGCCAGCTCACCACTCACGACTAGCGCCTCCAATGAGCAGTTCTTC. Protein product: CASSPLTTSASNEQFF.